A single sample gave rise to the 30 T cell receptor beta chains below, sequenced in a study of control samples from healthy donors and cancer patients. The protocol was immunoSEQ multiplex PCR, while the TCRdb copy is restricted to in-frame clones and leaves out a portion. The repertoire holds fewer than 200,000 clones, with 85% to 90% as singletons. Sequencing was carried out using blood. The receptor source for this set is a woman aged 30 to 39 in good health.

The chain couples TRBV7-9 to TRBJ1-2, with D perhaps TRBD1 (6 bases). CDR1 and CDR2 from the germline V gene are SEHNR and FQNEAQ (reference sequence). With 0 bases removed from V and 0 bases from J, the gap between germline ends came to 14 bases. The CDR3 covers 17 residues. As DNA, the CDR3 is TGTGCCAGCAGCTTAGCGTCCACAGGGCCTCCTAACTATGGCTACACCTTC. Translated, it gives CASSLASTGPPNYGYTF.

This chain connects TRBV18 to TRBJ2-7; 15 nucleotides agree with TRBD2. This CDR3 has 16 amino acids. The V gene's germline CDR1 is KGHSH and CDR2 LQKENI. V shed 3 bases, J shed 4 bases, and the junction held 4 bases outside the gene matches. The CDR3 DNA reads TGTGCCAGCTCACCTGGGACTAGCGGGAGGAGGTACGAGCAGTACTTC. This encodes CASSPGTSGRRYEQYF. Drawing the rest from reference TRBV18 and TRBJ2-7, the complete variable domain is NAGVMQNPRHLVRRRGQEARLRCSPMKGHSHVYWYRQLPEEGLKFMVYLQKENIIDESGMPKERFSAEFPKEGPSILRIQQVVRGDSAAYFCASSPGTSGRRYEQYFGPGTRLTVT.

The V gene is TRBV6-5, the J gene TRBJ1-1; TRBD1 might be the D (6 bases). The V and J ends lost 5 bases and 2 bases respectively, with 9 bases between them. Germline V gene sequence: CDR1 MNHEY, CDR2 SVGAGI. This CDR3 is 13 amino acids long. The CDR3 protein is CASSRQVNTEAFF. The CDR3 DNA follows: TGTGCCAGCAGTCGACAGGTCAACACTGAAGCTTTCTTT.

This clone came up a few times. The gene calls are TRBV24-1 and TRBJ2-7; tentatively, D is TRBD1 or TRBD2 (5 bases each). V shed 9 bases and J shed 2 bases, with 19 bases lying between them. CDR1 and CDR2 from the germline V gene are KGHDR and SFDVKD. The CDR3 has 15 residues. The CDR3 protein is CATEGPSGATYEQYF. For the CDR3, the DNA is TGTGCCACCGAGGGGCCGTCAGGCGCTACCTACGAGCAGTACTTC.

V and J are TRBV6-2 or TRBV6-3 and TRBJ1-4; 7 bases map to TRBD1. Germline V lookup: CDR1 MNHEY, CDR2 SVGEGT. Trimming took 5 bases from V and 8 from J; bases not matched to a gene: 8. CDR3 size: 14 residues. CDR3 in amino acids: CASSRRTGGEKLFF. The CDR3 DNA reads TGTGCCAGCAGTCGCCGGACAGGAGGCGAAAAACTGTTTTTT.

The chain uses TRBV10-3 and TRBJ1-1; TRBD1 agrees at 8 bases. Germline V gene lookup returns CDR1 ENHRY and CDR2 SYGVKD. V shed 8 bases, J shed 6 bases, and the junction held 14 bases outside the gene matches. This CDR3 is built from 15 residues. The CDR3 sequence: CAIAHLKTGVSEAFF. The CDR3 DNA reads TGTGCCATCGCTCACCTAAAGACAGGGGTGTCTGAAGCTTTCTTT.

CDR3 sequence (DNA): TGTGCTAGTGGGGGGGGAAGCTCCTACAATGAGCAGTTCTTC. It specifies CASGGGSSYNEQFF. The chain joins TRBV12-5 to TRBJ2-1; possible D gene TRBD2, 6 bases. Germline values: CDR1 LGHNT, CDR2 FRNRAP. Trimming pared 6 bases from V and 0 bases from J, leaving 9 bases between. CDR3 size: 14 residues. The variable domain in full, completed from reference TRBV12-5 and TRBJ2-1, reads DARVTQTPRHKVTEMGQEVTMRCQPILGHNTVFWYRQTMMQGLELLAYFRNRAPLDDSGMPKDRFSAEMPDATLATLKIQPSEPRDSAVYFCASGGGSSYNEQFFGPGTRLTVL.

This chain uses TRBV13 with TRBJ2-3; possibly TRBD2 for D (6 bases). Germline lookup yields CDR1 PRHDT and CDR2 FYEKMQ (reference sequence). V was clipped by 4 bases and J by 8 bases, with 10 bases between them. This CDR3 has 12 residues. In DNA, the CDR3 is TGTGCCAGCAGCTCCCAGGAGGGTACGCAGTATTTT. Translated: CASSSQEGTQYF.

The chain uses TRBV5-1 and TRBJ2-1, with D tentatively TRBD2 (6 bases). This CDR3 is 16 amino acids long. The V gene's germline CDR1 is SGHRS and CDR2 YFSETQ. Trimming cost V 0 bases and J 2 bases, with 12 bases left between them. The CDR3 nucleotides are TGCGCCAGCAGCTTGGATAACCGGGGGACCTACAATGAGCAGTTCTTC. It encodes CASSLDNRGTYNEQFF.

This clone was seen once. The chain is built from TRBV5-4 and TRBJ1-4; no clear D gene. The CDR3 runs to 13 residues. V dropped 1 base and J dropped 13 bases, with 14 bases sitting between them. Germline CDR1 reads SGHNT; CDR2 reads YYREEE (reference sequence). This CDR3 reads CASSLRNGAGLFF. The CDR3 DNA is TGTGCCAGCAGCTTGCGGAACGGCGCAGGACTGTTTTTT.

The chain links TRBV7-9 to TRBJ1-1; perhaps TRBD1 as D (6 bases). The V and J ends lost 4 bases and 8 bases respectively, with 8 bases between them. Per the germline V gene, CDR1 is SEHNR and CDR2 is FQNEAQ (reference sequence). CDR3 size: 11 residues. The CDR3 spells CASSSQGEAFF. The CDR3 DNA follows: TGTGCCAGCAGCTCCCAGGGGGAAGCTTTCTTT.

This clone was seen just once. This sequence joins TRBV2 and TRBJ2-2; possibly TRBD2 for D (5 bases). There are 13 residues in the CDR3. From germline, CDR1 is SNHLY and CDR2 FYNNEI. The V gene lost 6 bases and the J gene lost 3 bases, with 8 bases spanning the gap. The CDR3 protein is CASSGDYTGELFF. For the CDR3, the DNA is TGTGCCAGCAGCGGGGATTACACCGGGGAGCTGTTTTTT. Full variable domain (missing parts from reference TRBV2 and TRBJ2-2): EPEVTQTPSHQVTQMGQEVILRCVPISNHLYFYWYRQILGQKVEFLVSFYNNEISEKSEIFDDQFSVERPDGSNFTLKIRSTKLEDSAMYFCASSGDYTGELFFGEGSRLTVL.

The V and J genes are TRBV28 and TRBJ2-5; D could derive from TRBD1 or TRBD2 (6 bases each). This CDR3 spans 12 amino acids. Germline V gene lookup returns CDR1 MDHEN and CDR2 SYDVKM. Trimming cost V 6 bases and J 7 bases, with 12 bases left between them. CDR3 DNA sequence: TGTGCCAGCAGCCCCGGGGGCGGGACCCAGTACTTC. This codes for CASSPGGGTQYF.

The J gene is TRBJ1-2, the V gene TRBV6-1; TRBD1 matches at 7 bases. This CDR3 contains 15 residues. Germline trimming cut 2 bases from V and 4 bases from J; bases unmatched to any gene: 7. CDR1 and CDR2 from the germline V gene are MNHNS and SASEGT. The CDR3 reads CASSELRGQGYGYTF. The CDR3 DNA follows: TGTGCCAGCAGTGAACTGAGGGGGCAGGGCTATGGCTACACCTTC.

The chain combines TRBV5-4 with TRBJ2-5; D possibly uses TRBD1 or TRBD2 (5 bases each). The germline V gene has CDR1 SGHNT and CDR2 YYREEE (reference sequence). V lost 3 bases to trimming and J lost 4 bases, with 16 bases between them. This CDR3 comprises 15 residues. CDR3 DNA sequence: TGTGCCAGCAGCTCCCCCGGGACGGCCGGAGAGACCCAGTACTTC. Translation: CASSSPGTAGETQYF.

Only a few counts were recorded for this clone. The chain combines TRBV5-1 with TRBJ2-5; 9 bases agree with TRBD2. J lost 3 bases, V lost 4 bases, and 7 bases had no gene match. There are 15 residues in the CDR3. Germline V gene lookup returns CDR1 SGHRS and CDR2 YFSETQ. CDR3 region: CASSPQAGGKETQYF. The DNA for the CDR3 is TGCGCCAGCAGCCCACAAGCGGGGGGAAAAGAGACCCAGTACTTC. The variable domain in full, completed from reference TRBV5-1 and TRBJ2-5, reads KAGVTQTPRYLIKTRGQQVTLSCSPISGHRSVSWYQQTPGQGLQFLFEYFSETQRNKGNFPGRFSGRQFSNSRSEMNVSTLELGDSALYLCASSPQAGGKETQYFGPGTRLLVL.

The rearrangement links TRBV2 to TRBJ2-5, with D perhaps assigned TRBD1 or TRBD2 (5 bases each). The CDR3 has 11 residues. The ends were cut back, 6 bases at V and 3 bases at J, with 5 bases in the middle. Germline assignment: CDR1 SNHLY and CDR2 FYNNEI. CDR3 coding DNA: TGTGCCAGCAGGGGGGAAGAGACCCAGTACTTC. Translation: CASRGEETQYF.

J is TRBJ1-2 and V is TRBV6-5, with 8 bases identical to TRBD1. This CDR3 has 14 residues. V dropped 2 bases and J dropped 8; count of bases not matched to a gene: 7. The V gene's germline CDR1 is MNHEY and CDR2 SVGAGI. CDR3 amino acids: CASSYRSGTGGYTF. For the CDR3, the DNA is TGTGCCAGCAGTTACCGATCTGGGACAGGAGGCTACACCTTC.

This chain joins TRBV3-1 (or the pseudogene TRBV3-2) and TRBJ1-4; 8 bases match TRBD1. Germline V lookup: CDR1 LGHDT, CDR2 YNNKEL (reference sequence). V shed 11 bases and J 6 bases; nucleotides not matched to a gene: 5. The CDR3 spans 12 residues. CDR3 in DNA: TGTGCCGCGGGGACAGGCTATGAAAAACTGTTTTTT. It codes for CAAGTGYEKLFF.

The chain employs TRBV9 and TRBJ2-3; D is possibly TRBD1 (6 bases). Germline values: CDR1 SGDLS, CDR2 YYNGEE. The CDR3 is made up of 15 amino acids. Trimming shortened V by 3 bases and J by 0 bases, and 11 bases separated the two germline ends. The CDR3 DNA is TGTGCCAGCAGCGAGGGACAACGTAGCACAGATACGCAGTATTTT. It translates to CASSEGQRSTDTQYF.

The CDR3 loop reads CASSSAGTSGRKREQYF. CDR3 sequence (DNA): TGTGCCAGCAGCTCGGCCGGGACTAGCGGGAGAAAACGCGAGCAGTACTTC. J is TRBJ2-7 and V is TRBV7-9; 14 bases are shared with TRBD2. The CDR3 spans 17 residues. Germline V CDR1 and CDR2: SEHNR, FQNEAQ (reference sequence). Trimming removed 4 bases from V and 6 bases from J; junction bases left unmatched: 11.

The rearrangement links TRBV15 to TRBJ1-5; D call uncertain. CDR3 size: 13 residues. Germline V gene data show CDR1 as LNHNV and CDR2 as YYDKDF (reference sequence). Trimming took 5 bases from V and 3 from J, leaving 8 bases between them. The CDR3 coding sequence is TGTGCCACCAGCGAGCGGGTCAATCAGCCCCAGCATTTT. Encoded protein: CATSERVNQPQHF. Full variable domain (missing parts from reference TRBV15 and TRBJ1-5): DAMVIQNPRYQVTQFGKPVTLSCSQTLNHNVMYWYQQKSSQAPKLLFHYYDKDFNNEADTPDNFQSRRPNTSFCFLDIRSPGLGDTAMYLCATSERVNQPQHFGDGTRLSIL.

The chain carries TRBV7-2 and TRBJ2-7; 9 bases are a match to TRBD1. Germline V gene data show CDR1 as SGHTA and CDR2 as FQGNSA. The CDR3 has 16 residues. J lost 0 bases, V lost 5 bases, and 8 bases had no gene match. The CDR3 region is CASSPRRGQGSYEQYF. CDR3 bases: TGTGCCAGCAGCCCCCGCCGGGGACAGGGCTCCTACGAGCAGTACTTC.

Here the CDR3 DNA reads TGTGCCAGTAGTACGGACGGTACGCTCACAGATACGCAGTATTTT. It codes for CASSTDGTLTDTQYF. The V call is TRBV19, the J call TRBJ2-3; no definite D call. This CDR3 has 15 amino acids. Trimming pared 4 bases from V and 2 bases from J, leaving 13 bases between. Germline lookup yields CDR1 LNHDA and CDR2 SQIVND (reference sequence). The complete variable domain, with remaining parts taken from reference TRBV19 and TRBJ2-3, reads DGGITQSPKYLFRKEGQNVTLSCEQNLNHDAMYWYRQDPGQGLRLIYYSQIVNDFQKGDIAEGYSVSREKKESFPLTVTSAQKNPTAFYLCASSTDGTLTDTQYFGPGTRLTVL.

As concerns this clone: The sample holds other DNA sequences that translate to the same CDR3. The chain has TRBV5-1 and TRBJ1-1, with TRBD1 as a possible D gene (6 bases). The ends were cut back, 4 bases at V and 5 bases at J, with 18 bases in the middle. Germline V gene data show CDR1 as SGHRS and CDR2 as YFSETQ. There are 15 residues in the CDR3. The CDR3 protein is CASSITGSGKTEAFF. Here the CDR3 DNA reads TGCGCCAGCAGCATTACAGGGTCCGGGAAGACTGAAGCTTTCTTT.

The chain's CDR3 is CASSQDLKRGLEYSPLHF. CDR3 in DNA: TGTGCCAGCAGCCAAGATCTGAAAAGGGGGCTGGAGTATTCACCCCTCCACTTT. This sequence joins TRBV3-1 (or the pseudogene TRBV3-2) and TRBJ1-6, with 7 bases fitting TRBD1. CDR3 length: 18 amino acids. Germline values: CDR1 LGHDT, CDR2 YNNKEL (reference sequence). V was clipped by 0 bases and J by 8 bases; unmatched bases: 13.

This clone was counted once. The rearrangement joins TRBV19 to TRBJ2-1, with 7 bases that match TRBD2. There are 15 residues in the CDR3. The V gene's germline CDR1 is LNHDA and CDR2 SQIVND (reference sequence). The junction had 11 bases not matched to a gene; V was cut back by 6 bases and J by 6 bases. The DNA for the CDR3 is TGTGCCAGTAGATTGGAGGGAGGGCCATCCAATGAGCAGTTCTTC. Protein sequence: CASRLEGGPSNEQFF.

The chain has TRBV5-1 and TRBJ2-7; D might be TRBD2 (6 bases). The V end lost 3 bases, the J end lost 3 bases, and 19 bases lay between the germline ends. Germline lookup yields CDR1 SGHRS and CDR2 YFSETQ. This CDR3 spans 16 amino acids. The CDR3 nucleotides read TGCGCCAGCAGCTGGGGGGTAAGTGGGCCAGACTACGAGCAGTACTTC. Translated, it gives CASSWGVSGPDYEQYF.

This chain links TRBV7-9 with TRBJ2-7, with TRBD1 matching 9 bases. Trimming took 6 bases from V and 4 from J; bases not matched to a gene: 4. The germline gives CDR1 SEHNR, CDR2 FQNEAQ (reference sequence). The CDR3 sequence is 13 residues long. CDR3 residues: CASSGTGWYEQYF. The CDR3 region has the DNA TGTGCCAGCAGTGGGACAGGGTGGTACGAGCAGTACTTC. Full variable domain (rest looked up from reference TRBV7-9 and TRBJ2-7): DTGVSQNPRHKITKRGQNVTFRCDPISEHNRLYWYRQTLGQGPEFLTYFQNEAQLEKSRLLSDRFSAERPKGSFSTLEIQRTEQGDSAMYLCASSGTGWYEQYFGPGTRLTVT.

The rearrangement joins TRBV18 to TRBJ1-5; TRBD1 agrees at 9 bases. Germline CDR1 reads KGHSH; CDR2 reads LQKENI. Trimming at V came to 4 bases and at J to 2 bases, leaving 6 bases not matched to a gene. The CDR3 covers 16 residues. Written as DNA, the CDR3 is TGTGCCAGCTCACTCCAGGGACAGGGCGGCAATCAGCCCCAGCATTTT. Translating gives CASSLQGQGGNQPQHF. Full variable domain (missing parts from reference TRBV18 and TRBJ1-5): NAGVMQNPRHLVRRRGQEARLRCSPMKGHSHVYWYRQLPEEGLKFMVYLQKENIIDESGMPKERFSAEFPKEGPSILRIQQVVRGDSAAYFCASSLQGQGGNQPQHFGDGTRLSIL.